The next 4 T cell receptor beta chains were all read from a single sample in a study of blood T cell repertoires in COVID-19. Repertoires were generated with immunoSEQ multiplex PCR, while TCRdb's copy carries only in-frame clones and drops some. In the table there are 150,000 to 200,000 clones, about 88% of which are singletons. Sequenced: peripheral blood. The source of these receptors is a human donor in a cohort sampled during active COVID-19.

This chain joins TRBV6-1 and TRBJ1-5, with D maybe TRBD1 (6 bases). The CDR3 consists of 16 residues. V was clipped by 2 bases and J by 1 base, with 12 bases between them. In germline, CDR1 is MNHNS, CDR2 SASEGT. As DNA, the CDR3 is TGTGCCAGCAGTGAACATGAGACAGGCAGCAATCAGCCCCAGCATTTT. Translated: CASSEHETGSNQPQHF.

The chain is built from TRBV21-1 and TRBJ1-2. TRBV21-1 is deemed a pseudogene. There are 13 residues in the CDR3. The CDR3 region has the DNA TGTGCCAGCAGATTTAGCGACGGGAGAGGAACGCCCTTC. The encoded protein is CASRFSDGRGTPF.

V is TRBV5-6 and J is TRBJ2-7, with a possible D match to TRBD2 (5 bases). V was clipped by 4 bases and J by 2 bases, with 13 bases between them. CDR1 is SGHDT, CDR2 YYEEEE, per germline. There are 14 residues in the CDR3. CDR3 DNA: TGTGCCAGCAGCCTGATCGGGGATACCTACGAGCAGTACTTC. Translation gives CASSLIGDTYEQYF.

The DNA of the CDR3 is TGCGCCAGCATGTCAGCGGGAGGGCCAGTAACCTACGAGCAGTACTTC. Protein product: CASMSAGGPVTYEQYF. The genes are TRBV10-2 and TRBJ2-7; 10 bases match TRBD2. CDR1 WSHSY and CDR2 SAAADI come from the germline V gene. V dropped 7 bases and J dropped 2; count of bases not matched to a gene: 11. The CDR3 loop spans 16 amino acids.